Listed here are 26 T cell receptor beta chains from one sample, sequenced in a study of blood T cells in healthy people across ages (dated by TCRdb to between 2014 and 2017). Libraries came from 5' RACE. Sequencer: Illumina HiSeq 2500. A second about 6 to 11 cycle PCR used a sample-barcoded 5' primer and a J-beta primer mix. Starting from the raw public reads, TCRdb applied fastp trimming at Q25, assembled clones with MiXCR and retained in-frame beta chains. Identical CDR3 proteins give one entry, which carries the most common genes and DNA. This sample has 1.5 million to 2 million distinct CDR3 sequences in its table, and 28% of those were observed once. Less than 9.5% of the sample belongs to the ten largest clones. The specimen was blood. The receptors shown here come from a woman in her 30s in good health.

This clonotype was seen at least ten times. The CDR3 coding sequence is TGTGCCAGCAGCTTGACTAGCGGGGGACTAAGCACAGATACGCAGTATTTT. This gives the protein CASSLTSGGLSTDTQYF. The rearrangement links TRBV5-6 to TRBJ2-3; 11 bases align to TRBD2. V lost 1 base to trimming and J lost 0 bases; unmatched junction nucleotides: 4. CDR3 length equals 17 residues. The germline gives CDR1 SGHDT, CDR2 YYEEEE. Full variable domain (outside the CDR3, taken from reference TRBV5-6 and TRBJ2-3): DAGVTQSPTHLIKTRGQQVTLRCSPKSGHDTVSWYQQALGQGPQFIFQYYEEEERQRGNFPDRFSGHQFPNYSSELNVNALLLGDSALYLCASSLTSGGLSTDTQYFGPGTRLTVL.

Of note for this clonotype: The junction departs from the called germline gene at one end, perhaps through a read error. This chain uses TRBV5-1 with TRBJ2-7; 7 bases align to TRBD1. The CDR3 spans 15 residues. Germline lookup yields CDR1 SGHRS and CDR2 YFSETQ. The CDR3 here is CTSSFVTGDSYEQYF. The CDR3 coding sequence is TGCACCAGCAGCTTTGTTACAGGGGACTCCTACGAGCAGTACTTC.

In regard to this clonotype: A much larger clone differs from this one at a single base, so this may be a read error. The chain combines TRBV20-1 with TRBJ2-5, with 13 bases identical to TRBD2. The trim removed 1 base at V and 11 bases at J, leaving 10 bases unmatched. CDR1 is DFQATT, CDR2 SNEGSKA, per germline (reference sequence). The CDR3 spans 15 residues. The CDR3 loop reads CSARGTSGSAVEQYF. DNA of the CDR3: TGCAGTGCTAGAGGGACTAGCGGGAGTGCGGTTGAGCAGTACTTC.

This clonotype was detected ten times or more. The CDR3 DNA follows: TGCGCCAGCAGCTTCAGGGGGATTGACCCCGTAAATGAGCAGTTCTTC. Protein product: CASSFRGIDPVNEQFF. The chain links TRBV5-1 to TRBJ2-1, with TRBD1 identical over 7 bases. The CDR3 runs 16 residues. CDR1 is SGHRS and CDR2 is YFSETQ in the germline V gene. The J segment lost 7 bases and the V segment lost 2 bases, leaving 12 bases of the junction unmatched.

This clonotype was seen only once. One junction end disagrees with the germline gene, perhaps due to a read error. The chain has TRBV28 and TRBJ1-6, with 11 bases that match TRBD1. Germline CDR1 reads MDHEN; CDR2 reads SYDVKM. The CDR3 spans 16 residues. The CDR3 nucleotides are TGTGCCCGCAGGGACAGGGGGTTGTCCTATAATTCACCCCTCCACTTT. Its protein is CARRDRGLSYNSPLHF.

This clonotype came up a few times. V and J are TRBV28 and TRBJ2-7; D is perhaps TRBD1 (6 bases). This CDR3 has 14 amino acids. The V and J ends lost 2 bases and 9 bases respectively, with 17 bases between them. The germline V gene has CDR1 MDHEN and CDR2 SYDVKM. The CDR3 is CASSLGTHDKGQYF. The CDR3 nucleotides read TGTGCCAGCAGTTTAGGGACACATGATAAAGGGCAGTACTTC. The full variable domain, its missing parts supplied by reference TRBV28 and TRBJ2-7, is DVKVTQSSRYLVKRTGEKVFLECVQDMDHENMFWYRQDPGLGLRLIYFSYDVKMKEKGDIPEGYSVSREKKERFSLILESASTNQTSMYLCASSLGTHDKGQYFGPGTRLTVT.

V and J are TRBV5-1 and TRBJ2-1; 10 positions match TRBD2. Trimming took 1 base from V and 8 from J; bases not matched to a gene: 9. CDR3 length: 16 residues. CDR1 is SGHRS, CDR2 YFSETQ, per germline. DNA of the CDR3: TGCGCCAGCAGCTTGACTAGCGGGACTCGGGGCCATGAGCAGTTCTTC. Translation: CASSLTSGTRGHEQFF.

The genes are TRBV7-6 and TRBJ2-3, with 14 bases aligning to TRBD2. Germline CDR1 and CDR2: SGHVS and FNYEAQ. V was pared by 5 bases and J by 4 bases, with 5 bases of the junction left unmatched. CDR3 length: 16 residues. This CDR3 is CASSRLAGGQADTQYF. The CDR3 DNA sequence: TGTGCCAGCAGCCGACTAGCGGGGGGGCAAGCAGATACGCAGTATTTT.

CDR3 in amino acids: CASSFVEAAYGYTF. CDR3 bases: TGTGCCAGCAGTTTCGTCGAGGCGGCCTATGGCTACACCTTC. J is TRBJ1-2 and V is TRBV28; D gene uncertain. The CDR3 has 14 amino acids. Per the germline V gene, CDR1 is MDHEN and CDR2 is SYDVKM. V dropped 3 bases and J dropped 4 bases, with 12 bases sitting between them.

As for this clonotype: One junction end does not reproduce the germline sequence, and a read error may be involved. CDR3 sequence: CSTRDPDNEQFF. Written as DNA, the CDR3 is TGCAGTACTAGAGATCCCGACAATGAGCAGTTCTTC. The rearrangement links TRBV20-1 to TRBJ2-1; tentative D call: TRBD2 (5 bases). Germline loops: CDR1 DFQATT, CDR2 SNEGSKA (reference sequence). The CDR3 consists of 12 residues.

Comment on this clonotype: At one boundary the junction diverges from the germline segment, which might be a read error. The J gene is TRBJ2-4, the V gene TRBV5-5; 8 positions match TRBD1. The CDR3 spans 13 residues. CDR1 and CDR2 (germline): SGHKS, YYEKEE (reference sequence). For the CDR3, the DNA is TGTGCCAACAGCTTCCAGGGGGCAAACATTCAGTACTTC. Its protein product is CANSFQGANIQYF.

This clonotype was seen a few times. This chain uses TRBV4-3 with TRBJ2-1; D call uncertain. This CDR3 comprises 14 residues. The germline gives CDR1 LGHNA, CDR2 YSLEER. V lost 0 bases and J 8 bases, leaving 11 bases between the germline ends. The chain's CDR3 is CASSQDGVRYEQFF. The CDR3 coding sequence is TGCGCCAGCAGCCAAGATGGGGTACGGTATGAGCAGTTCTTC.

The genes are TRBV27 and TRBJ1-6; D uncertain. V gave up 5 bases and J gave up 10 bases, with 15 bases separating them. This CDR3 is 14 amino acids long. Germline V gene sequence: CDR1 MNHEY, CDR2 SMNVEV (reference sequence). DNA for the CDR3: TGTGCCAGCAGTAATCCGGGCCGTATATCACCCCTCCACTTT. Its protein is CASSNPGRISPLHF.

This clonotype has more than one count but fewer than ten. The rearrangement uses TRBV7-2 and TRBJ2-3; TRBD2 matches 8 bases. This CDR3 region has 19 residues. The germline CDR1 and CDR2 sequences are SGHTA and FQGNSA. Germline trimming cut 1 base from V and 1 base from J; bases unmatched to any gene: 13. CDR3 coding DNA: TGTGCCAGCAGCTTAGAACCTACCGGGACTAGAATTGGCACAGATACGCAGTATTTT. This codes for CASSLEPTGTRIGTDTQYF.

This chain joins TRBV7-9 and TRBJ1-1; D is undetermined. The germline V gene has CDR1 SEHNR and CDR2 FQNEAQ (reference sequence). Deletions cut 1 base from V and 11 bases from J, with 8 bases between. The CDR3 has 11 residues. The CDR3 region is CASSLEGRAFF. In DNA form, the CDR3 reads TGTGCCAGCAGCTTAGAAGGCAGGGCTTTCTTT.

The rearrangement links TRBV5-1 to TRBJ2-1; 9 positions agree with TRBD2. With V trimmed by 6 bases and J by 0 bases, 7 bases remained unmatched. The CDR3 is made up of 16 amino acids. The germline V gene encodes CDR1 SGHRS and CDR2 YFSETQ. CDR3 DNA sequence: TGCGCCAGCAAGACTAGCGGTACCTACTCCTACAATGAGCAGTTCTTC. Amino acid sequence: CASKTSGTYSYNEQFF.

The table lists this clonotype with a few counts. The V and J genes are TRBV25-1 and TRBJ2-2; D possibly uses TRBD1 or TRBD2 (5 bases each). The CDR3 loop spans 14 amino acids. Germline V gene sequence: CDR1 MGHDK, CDR2 SYGVNS. V lost 5 bases and J lost 5, with 12 bases in between. CDR3 protein: CASSPREGTGELFF. CDR3 in DNA: TGTGCCAGCAGTCCTCGAGAGGGGACCGGGGAGCTGTTTTTT.

The chain carries TRBV20-1 and TRBJ2-2, with a tentative D call TRBD2 (7 bases). The CDR3 sequence is 17 residues long. From germline, CDR1 is DFQATT and CDR2 SNEGSKA (reference sequence). V lost 0 bases, J lost 5 bases, and 19 bases lay in between. CDR3 in DNA: TGCAGTGCTAGAGATGGTGGGGGCGGGAGTTCGACCGGGGAGCTGTTTTTT. This sequence encodes CSARDGGGGSSTGELFF.

The chain couples TRBV5-5 to TRBJ1-2; a weak D match, TRBD1 (6 bases). CDR3 length equals 15 residues. CDR1 is SGHKS, CDR2 YYEKEE, per germline (reference sequence). V was pared by 0 bases and J by 4 bases, with 13 bases between. The CDR3 DNA is TGTGCCAGCAGCTTGGTTCCGGGGGCGGGCTATGGCTACACCTTC. It yields the protein CASSLVPGAGYGYTF.

The rearrangement links TRBV7-2 to TRBJ1-2, with no clear D. V lost 1 base, J lost 13 bases, and 10 bases lay in between. This CDR3 spans 11 amino acids. CDR1 SGHTA and CDR2 FQGNSA come from the germline V gene. The DNA of the CDR3 is TGTGCCAGCAGCTTAGACAGAGGCGGCACCTTC. Translation gives CASSLDRGGTF.

This clonotype was observed many times. The rearrangement uses TRBV5-5 and TRBJ1-2; D is perhaps TRBD1 (5 bases). With 7 bases removed from V and 6 bases from J, the gap between germline ends came to 16 bases. The CDR3 spans 13 residues. From germline, CDR1 is SGHKS and CDR2 YYEKEE (reference sequence). CDR3 sequence (DNA): TGTGCCAGCGGGCAGGGCATAGTAAATGGCTACACCTTC. Its translation: CASGQGIVNGYTF.

The chain recombines TRBV7-6 with TRBJ2-5; 8 bases line up with TRBD2. Trimming cost V 9 bases and J 2 bases; bases outside gene matches: 17. This CDR3 contains 17 residues. Germline values: CDR1 SGHVS, CDR2 FNYEAQ. The CDR3 DNA reads as TGTGCCAGTAGTCCTCCCGGGGGGGGGGCCCTACAAGAGACCCAGTACTTC. This encodes CASSPPGGGALQETQYF. The full variable domain, completed using reference TRBV7-6 and TRBJ2-5, is GAGVSQSPRYKVTKRGQDVALRCDPISGHVSLYWYRQALGQGPEFLTYFNYEAQQDKSGLPNDRFSAERPEGSISTLTIQRTEQRDSAMYRCASSPPGGGALQETQYFGPGTRLLVL.

J is TRBJ1-1 and V is TRBV27; weak D call: TRBD1 (5 bases). V was cut by 0 bases and J by 4 bases, with 9 bases left in between. Germline CDR1 and CDR2: MNHEY and SMNVEV (reference sequence). The CDR3 consists of 14 residues. The CDR3 region is CASSLSWQGTEAFF. The CDR3 region has the DNA TGTGCCAGCAGTTTATCGTGGCAGGGCACTGAAGCTTTCTTT.

The chain links TRBV6-6 to TRBJ2-3; 12 bases are shared with TRBD2. The J segment lost 4 bases and the V segment lost 7 bases, leaving 6 bases of the junction unmatched. The CDR3 totals 15 residues. The V gene's germline CDR1 is MNHNY and CDR2 SVGAGI (reference sequence). In DNA form, the CDR3 reads TGTGCCAGCACCCGGACTAGCGGGATGCCAGATACGCAGTATTTT. Translated: CASTRTSGMPDTQYF.

The chain uses TRBV29-1 and TRBJ2-3, with 7 bases aligning to TRBD1. Trimming took 7 bases from V and 2 from J; bases not matched to a gene: 3. Germline CDR1 is SQVTM and CDR2 is ANQGSEA. CDR3 length: 12 amino acids. The DNA of the CDR3 is TGCAGCGGAGGGACAGACACAGATACGCAGTATTTT. It translates to CSGGTDTDTQYF.

V gene TRBV7-3 combines with J gene TRBJ2-5, with a tentative D call TRBD2 (5 bases). There are 14 residues in the CDR3. Germline CDR1 SGHTA, CDR2 FQGTGA. V was pared by 1 base and J by 3 bases, with 9 bases between. In DNA, the CDR3 is TGTGCCAGCAGCTTAAATGGGCGGGAAGAGACCCAGTACTTC. Amino acids: CASSLNGREETQYF.